These T cell receptor beta chains were read from a single sample in a study of post-analysis software for immune sequencing data. MiXCR, run by TCRdb on the PCR reads, gives a single entry per CDR3 protein. The table lists approximately 260,000 distinct CDR3 sequences, around 34% of them singletons. Sequencing used blood. These receptors all come from a girl between 10 and 17 years old with multiple sclerosis. Both conserved end residues are part of each CDR3. A D gene is named only where the DNA matches it firmly. The size of a clone is reported for some rows only, either as once, few or many, or as a class for expanded clones.

CDR3,DNA,length,D,size,J,V
CASSWDRKSTDTQYF,TGTGCCAGCAGTTGGGACAGGAAAAGCACAGATACGCAGTATTTT,15,TRBD1,many,TRBJ2-3,TRBV28
CASSYGTGGSNEQFF,TGTGCCAGCAGTTACGGGACAGGGGGTTCCAATGAGCAGTTCTTC,15,TRBD1,many,TRBJ2-1,TRBV6-5
CASSHTTAQETQYF,TGTGCCAGCAGCCATACTACAGCGCAAGAGACCCAGTACTTC,14,.,many,TRBJ2-5,TRBV3-1
CASSLAGSGPYNEQFF,TGCGCCAGCAGCTTGGCCGGTAGCGGACCGTACAATGAGCAGTTCTTC,16,.,many,TRBJ2-1,TRBV5-1
CASSWTWGTEAFF,TGTGCCAGCAGTTGGACATGGGGCACTGAAGCTTTCTTT,13,.,many,TRBJ1-1,TRBV12-3/TRBV12-4
CSAAPRGNTEAFF,TGCAGTGCCGCCCCACGGGGGAACACTGAAGCTTTCTTT,13,.,.,TRBJ1-1,TRBV20-1
CGSSLQGSGANVLTF,TGTGGCAGCAGCTTACAGGGTTCTGGGGCCAACGTCCTGACTTTC,15,.,few,TRBJ2-6,TRBV5-4
CASSQRTGRLNTEAFF,TGTGCCAGCAGCCAACGGACCGGCAGGTTGAACACTGAAGCTTTCTTT,16,.,.,TRBJ1-1,TRBV14
CASRRGGHNEQFF,TGTGCCAGCAGACGTGGGGGTCACAATGAGCAGTTCTTC,13,.,many,TRBJ2-1,TRBV6-2/TRBV6-3
CSTDREGDTQYF,TGCAGTACAGACAGGGAGGGAGATACGCAGTATTTT,12,.,.,TRBJ2-3,TRBV20-1
CASSFFAGPGLSSDDEQYF,TGTGCCAGCAGCTTCTTCGCCGGGCCGGGACTCTCCTCCGATGACGAGCAGTACTTC,19,.,.,TRBJ2-7,TRBV7-9
CASSLLSGVRQPQHF,TGTGCCAGCAGTTTACTATCGGGGGTTCGACAGCCCCAGCATTTT,15,.,.,TRBJ1-5,TRBV12-3/TRBV12-4
CASGTSVTYNEQFF,TGTGCCAGCGGGACTAGCGTTACCTACAATGAGCAGTTCTTC,14,TRBD2,many,TRBJ2-1,TRBV6-6
CSARDPSGGGNEQFF,TGCAGTGCTAGAGACCCTAGCGGGGGGGGCAATGAGCAGTTCTTC,15,TRBD2,.,TRBJ2-1,TRBV20-1
CASSAGQAQETQYF,TGTGCCAGCAGCGCGGGACAGGCCCAAGAGACCCAGTACTTC,14,TRBD1,many,TRBJ2-5,TRBV9
CASSPDLSNQPQHF,TGTGCCAGCTCACCAGACCTTAGCAATCAGCCCCAGCATTTT,14,.,.,TRBJ1-5,TRBV18